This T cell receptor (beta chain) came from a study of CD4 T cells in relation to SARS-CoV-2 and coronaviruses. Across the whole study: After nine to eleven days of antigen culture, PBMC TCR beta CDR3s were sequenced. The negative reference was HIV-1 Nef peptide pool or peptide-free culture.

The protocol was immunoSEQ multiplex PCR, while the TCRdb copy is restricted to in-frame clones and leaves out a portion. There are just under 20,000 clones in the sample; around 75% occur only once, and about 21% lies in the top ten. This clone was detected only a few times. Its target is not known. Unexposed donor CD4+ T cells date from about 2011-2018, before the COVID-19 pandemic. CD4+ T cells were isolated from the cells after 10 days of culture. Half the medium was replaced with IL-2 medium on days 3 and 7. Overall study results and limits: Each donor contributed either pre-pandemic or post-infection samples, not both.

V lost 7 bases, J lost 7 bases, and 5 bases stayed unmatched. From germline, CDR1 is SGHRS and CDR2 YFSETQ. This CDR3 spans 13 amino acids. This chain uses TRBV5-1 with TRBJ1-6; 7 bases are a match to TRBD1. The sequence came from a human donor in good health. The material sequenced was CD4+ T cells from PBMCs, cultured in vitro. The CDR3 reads CASRTGVNSPLHF. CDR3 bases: TGCGCCAGCCGAACAGGGGTGAATTCACCCCTCCACTTT.